This is a list of T cell receptor beta chains from one sample in a study of shared clonotypes between healthy human individuals. Data came from immunoSEQ multiplex PCR; TCRdb stores just in-frame clones and leaves some out. The sample records 2 million to 3 million clones, 93% being singletons. Sequencing was carried out using naive CD4+ T cells from PBMCs. These receptors were collected from a man younger than 35 in good health. Some clones in this sample may be carry-over from other donors' samples. CDR3s include the opening cysteine and the closing phenylalanine or tryptophan. A D gene is named only where the DNA matches it firmly. Clone size is stated in some rows and not others, as once, few, many or a class when expanded.

v_gene: TRBV4-1; j_gene: TRBJ2-7; abundance: NA; d_gene: TRBD2; CDR3aa: CASSQDKTSGYSYEQYF; CDR3nt: TGCGCCAGCAGCCAAGATAAAACTAGCGGGTACTCCTACGAGCAGTACTTC
v_gene: TRBV29-1; j_gene: TRBJ1-1; abundance: NA; d_gene: NA; CDR3aa: CSVGNIGGANTEAFF; CDR3nt: TGCAGCGTCGGTAATATCGGGGGGGCGAACACTGAAGCTTTCTTT
v_gene: TRBV7-8; j_gene: TRBJ2-1; abundance: few; d_gene: NA; CDR3aa: CASSVQDEQFF; CDR3nt: TGTGCCAGCAGCGTACAGGACGAGCAGTTCTTC
v_gene: TRBV5-6; j_gene: TRBJ2-3; abundance: NA; d_gene: NA; CDR3aa: CASSLRRVDTQYF; CDR3nt: TGTGCCAGCAGCTTAAGGAGGGTAGATACGCAGTATTTT
v_gene: TRBV6-5; j_gene: TRBJ1-2; abundance: few; d_gene: NA; CDR3aa: CASSQGLWGYTF; CDR3nt: TGTGCCAGCAGCCAAGGGTTGTGGGGCTACACCTTC
v_gene: TRBV7-2; j_gene: TRBJ2-1; abundance: NA; d_gene: NA; CDR3aa: CASSLDGPSYNEQFF; CDR3nt: TGTGCCAGCAGCTTAGATGGACCGTCTTACAATGAGCAGTTCTTC
v_gene: TRBV5-4; j_gene: TRBJ2-1; abundance: NA; d_gene: NA; CDR3aa: CASSLLADEQFF; CDR3nt: TGTGCCAGCAGCCTGTTAGCAGATGAGCAGTTCTTC
v_gene: TRBV7-2; j_gene: TRBJ2-7; abundance: NA; d_gene: NA; CDR3aa: CASSLGGMIYEQYF; CDR3nt: TGTGCCAGCAGCTTAGGAGGGATGATCTACGAGCAGTACTTC
v_gene: TRBV6-5; j_gene: TRBJ1-2; abundance: NA; d_gene: TRBD1; CDR3aa: CASSYSTGEGRGYTF; CDR3nt: TGTGCCAGCAGTTACTCGACAGGGGAAGGAAGAGGCTACACCTTC
v_gene: TRBV4-3; j_gene: TRBJ2-1; abundance: NA; d_gene: NA; CDR3aa: CASSQGTYRENEQFF; CDR3nt: TGCGCCAGCAGCCAGGGGACATACAGGGAGAATGAGCAGTTCTTC
v_gene: TRBV4-1; j_gene: TRBJ2-2; abundance: NA; d_gene: NA; CDR3aa: CASSQDRERERNTGELFF; CDR3nt: TGCGCCAGCAGCCAAGATCGAGAACGGGAGAGGAACACCGGGGAGCTGTTTTTT
v_gene: TRBV21-1; j_gene: TRBJ1-2; abundance: once; d_gene: NA; CDR3aa: CASSTLRADRVSGYTF; CDR3nt: TGTGCCAGCAGCACTCTCCGGGCGGACAGGGTATCTGGCTACACCTTC
v_gene: TRBV29-1; j_gene: TRBJ1-4; abundance: once; d_gene: NA; CDR3aa: CSVEDRRGFGGKLFF; CDR3nt: TGCAGCGTTGAAGATCGTCGGGGTTTTGGAGGAAAACTGTTTTTT
v_gene: TRBV30; j_gene: TRBJ1-4; abundance: NA; d_gene: TRBD1; CDR3aa: CACTSYRGRNEKLFF; CDR3nt: TGTGCCTGTACGTCCTACAGGGGGAGGAATGAAAAACTGTTTTTT
v_gene: TRBV19; j_gene: TRBJ2-5; abundance: NA; d_gene: TRBD2; CDR3aa: CASSIDWGGETQYF; CDR3nt: TGTGCCAGTAGTATAGATTGGGGGGGAGAGACCCAGTACTTC
v_gene: TRBV2; j_gene: TRBJ2-2; abundance: few; d_gene: NA; CDR3aa: CASSEGSFGELFF; CDR3nt: TGTGCCAGCAGTGAAGGATCCTTCGGGGAGCTGTTTTTT
v_gene: TRBV5-5; j_gene: TRBJ1-5; abundance: NA; d_gene: NA; CDR3aa: CASSLAGNQPQHF; CDR3nt: TGTGCCAGCAGCTTGGCAGGCAATCAGCCCCAGCATTTT
v_gene: TRBV5-1; j_gene: TRBJ2-3; abundance: NA; d_gene: NA; CDR3aa: CASSPQPPLSDTQYF; CDR3nt: TGCGCCAGCAGCCCCCAGCCCCCCTTATCAGATACGCAGTATTTT
v_gene: TRBV6-5; j_gene: TRBJ1-2; abundance: NA; d_gene: TRBD1; CDR3aa: CASSLRDRGLYGYTF; CDR3nt: TGTGCCAGCAGTCTCCGGGACAGGGGGCTCTATGGCTACACCTTC
v_gene: TRBV28; j_gene: TRBJ2-7; abundance: NA; d_gene: NA; CDR3aa: CASSSVRYEQYF; CDR3nt: TGTGCCAGCAGTTCTGTCCGGTACGAGCAGTACTTC
v_gene: TRBV29-1; j_gene: TRBJ1-1; abundance: few; d_gene: NA; CDR3aa: CSVEVGTEAFF; CDR3nt: TGCAGCGTTGAAGTGGGCACTGAAGCTTTCTTT
v_gene: TRBV18; j_gene: TRBJ2-1; abundance: once; d_gene: NA; CDR3aa: CASSSGYEQFF; CDR3nt: TGTGCCAGCTCATCCGGCTACGAGCAGTTCTTC
v_gene: TRBV27; j_gene: TRBJ2-7; abundance: once; d_gene: TRBD1; CDR3aa: CASSSTQGAHLAYEQYF; CDR3nt: TGTGCCAGCAGTTCCACTCAGGGGGCCCACCTGGCCTACGAGCAGTACTTC
v_gene: TRBV5-1; j_gene: TRBJ1-5; abundance: NA; d_gene: NA; CDR3aa: CASSLYGDQPQHF; CDR3nt: TGCGCCAGCAGCTTGTACGGGGACCAGCCCCAGCATTTT
v_gene: TRBV6-5; j_gene: TRBJ2-7; abundance: NA; d_gene: NA; CDR3aa: CASSYKDGSYEQYF; CDR3nt: TGTGCCAGCAGTTACAAAGACGGATCCTACGAGCAGTACTTC
v_gene: TRBV7-9; j_gene: TRBJ1-1; abundance: NA; d_gene: NA; CDR3aa: CASTRQQANTEAFF; CDR3nt: TGTGCCAGCACCCGACAGCAAGCAAACACTGAAGCTTTCTTT
v_gene: TRBV28; j_gene: TRBJ2-7; abundance: NA; d_gene: NA; CDR3aa: CASRENYEQYF; CDR3nt: TGTGCCAGCAGAGAAAATTACGAGCAGTACTTC
v_gene: TRBV28; j_gene: TRBJ1-2; abundance: NA; d_gene: NA; CDR3aa: CASSRGGLYGYTF; CDR3nt: TGTGCCAGCTCCAGGGGAGGCCTCTATGGCTACACCTTC
v_gene: TRBV28; j_gene: TRBJ2-3; abundance: NA; d_gene: TRBD1; CDR3aa: CASSRQGIDTQYF; CDR3nt: TGTGCCAGCAGTCGACAGGGAATAGATACGCAGTATTTT
v_gene: TRBV6-1; j_gene: TRBJ1-1; abundance: few; d_gene: NA; CDR3aa: CASSEWPGGGNTEAFF; CDR3nt: TGTGCCAGCAGTGAATGGCCGGGCGGGGGGAACACTGAAGCTTTCTTT
v_gene: TRBV25-1; j_gene: TRBJ2-7; abundance: NA; d_gene: NA; CDR3aa: CASSDRGRGYNEQYF; CDR3nt: TGTGCCAGCAGTGATCGCGGCAGGGGTTATAACGAGCAGTACTTC
v_gene: TRBV6-1; j_gene: TRBJ1-4; abundance: NA; d_gene: TRBD1; CDR3aa: CATTRGGWEKLFF; CDR3nt: TGTGCCACCACCAGGGGGGGTTGGGAAAAACTGTTTTTT
v_gene: TRBV7-3; j_gene: TRBJ2-2; abundance: NA; d_gene: NA; CDR3aa: CASGQGGDTGELFF; CDR3nt: TGTGCCAGCGGCCAGGGAGGTGACACCGGGGAGCTGTTTTTT
v_gene: TRBV28; j_gene: TRBJ1-3; abundance: NA; d_gene: NA; CDR3aa: CASRGGPGPFSGNTIYF; CDR3nt: TGTGCCAGCAGGGGGGGCCCGGGACCCTTCTCTGGAAACACCATATATTTT
v_gene: TRBV18; j_gene: TRBJ1-3; abundance: NA; d_gene: NA; CDR3aa: CASSPGTASGNTIYF; CDR3nt: TGTGCCAGCTCACCCGGGACCGCCTCTGGAAACACCATATATTTT
v_gene: TRBV28; j_gene: TRBJ1-1; abundance: once; d_gene: TRBD1; CDR3aa: CASSFGVTRGWRPEAFF; CDR3nt: TGTGCCAGCAGTTTTGGGGTGACCAGGGGGTGGAGGCCTGAAGCTTTCTTT
v_gene: TRBV18; j_gene: TRBJ1-1; abundance: NA; d_gene: NA; CDR3aa: CASSPLEGKAFF; CDR3nt: TGTGCCAGCTCACCACTGGAAGGGAAAGCTTTCTTT